The 22 T cell receptor beta chains below were found in one sample sequenced in a study of identical twins. Each CDR3 protein gets one entry after TCRdb re-called the 5' RACE reads with MiXCR. The sample contains roughly 720,000 distinct CDR3 sequences, 15% to 20% of which appear only once. This same sample was also part of a study on T cells expressing NK-cell markers.

The sequencing input was PBMCs. These receptor sequences come from a woman aged 18 to 35 in good health.

This clonotype came up a few times. The chain uses TRBV20-1 and TRBJ1-1; 9 bases are a match to TRBD1. With 6 bases clipped from V and 7 bases from J, the junction kept 9 bases outside the gene matches. The CDR3 totals 13 residues. Germline loops: CDR1 DFQATT, CDR2 SNEGSKA (reference sequence). The CDR3 DNA follows: TGCAGTGCCAGGGACAGGGTGTTAGGTGAAGCTTTCTTT. Its protein product is CSARDRVLGEAFF.

This clonotype was detected ten times or more. The rearrangement links TRBV29-1 to TRBJ2-7; TRBD2 agrees at 11 bases. J lost 1 base, V lost 4 bases, and 6 bases had no gene match. The germline V gene encodes CDR1 SQVTM and CDR2 ANQGSEA. The CDR3 contains 15 residues. CDR3 DNA sequence: TGCAGCGTTGTGGCTAGCGGGAGGAATTCCTACGAGCAGTACTTC. It specifies CSVVASGRNSYEQYF.

The CDR3 here is CAISDGYNEQFF. CDR3 DNA sequence: TGTGCCATCAGTGACGGATACAATGAGCAGTTCTTC. The genes are TRBV10-3 and TRBJ2-1, with D unclear. The CDR3 is 12 residues long. The germline V gene encodes CDR1 ENHRY and CDR2 SYGVKD. Trimming took 3 bases from V and 4 from J, leaving 4 bases between them.

The table lists this clonotype with a few counts. The chain employs TRBV29-1 and TRBJ1-1, with 7 bases identical to TRBD1. Germline V gene sequence: CDR1 SQVTM, CDR2 ANQGSEA. There are 13 residues in the CDR3. V was clipped by 5 bases and J by 0 bases; unmatched bases: 3. CDR3 amino acids: CSVMTGMNTEAFF. The CDR3, as DNA: TGCAGCGTTATGACAGGGATGAACACTGAAGCTTTCTTT.

The chain combines TRBV7-2 with TRBJ2-6; D gene uncertain. The germline CDR1 and CDR2 sequences are SGHTA and FQGNSA. The CDR3 contains 14 residues. Trimming pared 6 bases from V and 3 bases from J, leaving 9 bases between. The CDR3: CASSFSDGANVLTF. The CDR3 DNA reads as TGTGCCAGCAGTTTTAGTGATGGGGCCAACGTCCTGACTTTC.

The chain is built from TRBV6-1 and TRBJ2-5; D unresolved. V was shortened by 5 bases and J by 0 bases, with 10 bases between the two germline ends. Germline V gene data show CDR1 as MNHNS and CDR2 as SASEGT. The CDR3 runs 14 residues. CDR3 loop: CASSPPRNQETQYF. In DNA, the CDR3 is TGTGCCAGCAGTCCCCCAAGGAACCAAGAGACCCAGTACTTC.

This clonotype was counted only a few times. CDR3: CASMRDPSTDTQYF. CDR3 coding DNA: TGCGCCAGCATGCGGGACCCAAGCACAGATACGCAGTATTTT. V usage is TRBV5-1 and J usage is TRBJ2-3; D might be TRBD2 (6 bases). CDR3 size: 14 residues. Germline V gives CDR1 SGHRS, CDR2 YFSETQ. V lost 6 bases and J 0 bases, leaving 11 bases between the germline ends.

There are a few counts of this clonotype. V usage is TRBV5-1 and J usage is TRBJ2-1; D possibly matches TRBD1 or TRBD2 (6 bases each). Between the trimmed V and J ends, which lost 3 bases and 5 bases, there was a span of 12 bases. The length of the CDR3 is 14 residues. The germline gives CDR1 SGHRS, CDR2 YFSETQ. The CDR3 DNA is TGCGCCAGCAGCTCCGGGGGCCTTAACAATGAGCAGTTCTTC. Residues: CASSSGGLNNEQFF.

This clonotype was recorded many times. The CDR3 protein is CASSFLQNSGNTIYF. The CDR3 bases are TGTGCCAGCAGTTTCCTCCAGAACTCTGGAAACACCATATATTTT. The chain is built from TRBV12-3 or TRBV12-4 and TRBJ1-3, with D unresolved. There are 15 residues in the CDR3. V lost 3 bases and J 0 bases, leaving 9 bases between the germline ends.

The chain has TRBV25-1 and TRBJ1-1; D is ambiguous. CDR3 length equals 16 residues. V was shortened by 0 bases and J by 1 base, with 12 bases between the two germline ends. From germline, CDR1 is MGHDK and CDR2 SYGVNS. The CDR3 DNA reads TGTGCCAGCAGTGAATATCCTCCTAATCAGAACACTGAAGCTTTCTTT. As protein: CASSEYPPNQNTEAFF.

The chain links TRBV5-1 to TRBJ1-5; 8 positions agree with TRBD1. Germline assignment: CDR1 SGHRS and CDR2 YFSETQ. V shed 0 bases and J 7 bases; nucleotides not matched to a gene: 9. The CDR3 length is 16 residues. CDR3 nucleotides: TGCGCCAGCAGCTTGGACCCGACAGGGGATGGCCAGCCCCAGCATTTT. Encoded protein: CASSLDPTGDGQPQHF.

CDR3: CASSLARLAMQYF. In DNA, the CDR3 is TGCGCCAGCAGCTTGGCCAGACTAGCGATGCAGTACTTC. The chain recombines TRBV5-1 with TRBJ2-7, with 8 bases lining up with TRBD2. The junction had 5 bases not matched to a gene; V was cut back by 0 bases and J by 9 bases. Germline loops: CDR1 SGHRS, CDR2 YFSETQ. This CDR3 has 13 amino acids.

The chain employs TRBV20-1 and TRBJ1-2, with D uncertain. The CDR3 has 13 amino acids. Germline V gives CDR1 DFQATT, CDR2 SNEGSKA (reference sequence). The V end was cut by 6 bases, the J end by 4 bases, with 15 bases between. CDR3 sequence (DNA): TGCAGTGCAGAGACAAGACCAGGCTATGGCTACACCTTC. Protein product: CSAETRPGYGYTF.

This rearrangement joins TRBV6-5 to TRBJ2-2; D is undetermined. The CDR3 loop spans 16 amino acids. Looked up from germline, CDR1 is MNHEY and CDR2 is SVGAGI. With 0 bases removed from V and 1 base from J, the gap between germline ends came to 9 bases. This CDR3 is CASSYSFQLNTGELFF. For the CDR3, the DNA is TGTGCCAGCAGTTACTCGTTTCAGCTGAACACCGGGGAGCTGTTTTTT.

This chain uses TRBV11-3 with TRBJ2-1; the D is unclear. V lost 3 bases and J 10 bases, leaving 10 bases between the germline ends. Germline CDR1 reads SGHNT; CDR2 reads YENEEA. The CDR3 runs to 12 residues. The CDR3 coding sequence is TGTGCCAGCAGCTTGGACCCGTCCGAGCAGTTCTTC. It translates to CASSLDPSEQFF. Based on the CDR3 plus reference TRBV11-3 and TRBJ2-1, the full variable domain is EAGVVQSPRYKIIEKKQPVAFWCNPISGHNTLYWYLQNLGQGPELLIRYENEEAVDDSQLPKDRFSAERLKGVDSTLKIQPAELGDSAVYLCASSLDPSEQFFGPGTRLTVL.

This sequence joins TRBV3-1 and TRBJ1-2; no reliable D call. Germline loops: CDR1 LGHDT, CDR2 YNNKEL (reference sequence). This CDR3 is 14 amino acids long. V was trimmed by 1 base and J by 1 base, leaving 7 bases between them. DNA for the CDR3: TGTGCCAGCAGCCAAGGACCGATTAACTATGGCTACACCTTC. This encodes CASSQGPINYGYTF.

The CDR3 here is CASSLGGGLSNEQFF. CDR3 nucleotide sequence: TGCGCCAGCAGCTTGGGCGGGGGTCTCAGCAATGAGCAGTTCTTC. The V gene is TRBV5-1, the J gene TRBJ2-1; 7 nucleotides match TRBD2. Germline lookup yields CDR1 SGHRS and CDR2 YFSETQ. The CDR3 totals 15 residues. Losses at the gene ends were 0 bases for V and 6 bases for J; bases not matched to a gene: 6.

This rearrangement joins TRBV5-1 to TRBJ1-1; D remains ambiguous. The CDR3 has 14 residues. V dropped 0 bases and J dropped 3 bases, with 9 bases sitting between them. Germline V gives CDR1 SGHRS, CDR2 YFSETQ. The CDR3 bases are TGCGCCAGCAGCTTGGTGGTCGGGGACACTGAAGCTTTCTTT. The encoded protein is CASSLVVGDTEAFF.

The DNA of the CDR3 is TGCAGTGCTCCAGGGACTAGCGGGAGGCCCTACGAGCAGTACTTC. This translates into CSAPGTSGRPYEQYF. The genes are TRBV20-1 and TRBJ2-7; 15 bases match TRBD2. The CDR3 loop spans 15 amino acids. Germline CDR1 reads DFQATT; CDR2 reads SNEGSKA (reference sequence). The junction had 4 bases not matched to a gene; V was cut back by 5 bases and J by 2 bases.

This clonotype was counted ten times or more. The chain has TRBV12-3 or TRBV12-4 and TRBJ2-5; D gene unclear. V lost 6 bases to trimming and J lost 3 bases, with 8 bases between them. The CDR3 is 12 amino acids. The CDR3: CASRTGEETQYF. CDR3 coding DNA: TGTGCCAGCAGGACTGGGGAAGAGACCCAGTACTTC.

This clonotype has a handful of counts. This sequence joins TRBV20-1 and TRBJ2-6, with 8 positions matching TRBD1. The CDR3 contains 16 residues. Germline CDR1 and CDR2: DFQATT and SNEGSKA (reference sequence). With V trimmed by 5 bases and J by 3 bases, 9 bases remained unmatched. The CDR3 nucleotides read TGCAGTGCTCTATGGACAGGGAATGGTGGGGCCAACGTCCTGACTTTC. The encoded protein is CSALWTGNGGANVLTF.

CDR3 sequence: CASSETKSETQYF. In nucleotides, the CDR3 is TGTGCCAGCAGCGAGACTAAGAGTGAGACCCAGTACTTC. The rearrangement uses TRBV9 and TRBJ2-5; perhaps TRBD2 as D (5 bases). V shed 3 bases and J shed 5 bases, with 11 bases lying between them. The CDR3 is 13 residues long. The germline V gene encodes CDR1 SGDLS and CDR2 YYNGEE. The full variable domain, with the rest looked up from reference TRBV9 and TRBJ2-5, is DSGVTQTPKHLITATGQRVTLRCSPRSGDLSVYWYQQSLDQGLQFLIQYYNGEERAKGNILERFSAQQFPDLHSELNLSSLELGDSALYFCASSETKSETQYFGPGTRLLVL.